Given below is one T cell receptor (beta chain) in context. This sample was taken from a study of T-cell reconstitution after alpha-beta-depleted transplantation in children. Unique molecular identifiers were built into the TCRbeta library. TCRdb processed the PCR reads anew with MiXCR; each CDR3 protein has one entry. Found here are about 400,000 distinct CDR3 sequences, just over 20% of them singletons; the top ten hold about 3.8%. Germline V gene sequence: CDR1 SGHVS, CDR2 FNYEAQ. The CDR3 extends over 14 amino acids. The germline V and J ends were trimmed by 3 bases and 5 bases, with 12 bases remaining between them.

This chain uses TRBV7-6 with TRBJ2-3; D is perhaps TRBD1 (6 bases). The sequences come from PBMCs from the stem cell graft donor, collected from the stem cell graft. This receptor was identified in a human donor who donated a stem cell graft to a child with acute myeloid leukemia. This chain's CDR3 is CASSFGQLGDTQYF. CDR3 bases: TGTGCCAGCAGCTTCGGACAGTTAGGAGATACGCAGTATTTT.